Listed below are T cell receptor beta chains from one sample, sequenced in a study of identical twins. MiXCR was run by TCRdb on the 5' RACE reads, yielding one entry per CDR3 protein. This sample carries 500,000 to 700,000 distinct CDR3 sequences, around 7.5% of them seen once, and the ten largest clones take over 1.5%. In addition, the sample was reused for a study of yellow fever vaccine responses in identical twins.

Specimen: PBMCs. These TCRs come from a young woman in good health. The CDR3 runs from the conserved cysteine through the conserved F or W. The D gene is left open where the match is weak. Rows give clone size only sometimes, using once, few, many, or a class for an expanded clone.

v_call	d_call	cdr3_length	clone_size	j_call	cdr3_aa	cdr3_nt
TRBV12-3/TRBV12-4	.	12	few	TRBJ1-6	CASSPSGDFLHF	TGTGCCAGCAGTCCCTCAGGCGACTTTCTCCACTTT
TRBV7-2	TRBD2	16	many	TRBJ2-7	CASSLIGTSGRYEQYF	TGTGCCAGCAGCCTCATCGGGACTAGCGGGAGATACGAGCAGTACTTC
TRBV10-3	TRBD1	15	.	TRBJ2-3	CAISGTGTGTDTQYF	TGTGCCATCAGTGGCACCGGGACAGGCACAGATACGCAGTATTTT
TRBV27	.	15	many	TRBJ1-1	CASKTSSLPAAEAFF	TGTGCCAGCAAAACCTCCAGTTTGCCCGCTGCTGAAGCTTTCTTT
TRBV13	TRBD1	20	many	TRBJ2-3	CASSLPIGTGVDYIADTQYF	TGTGCCAGCAGCTTACCCATCGGGACAGGGGTGGACTACATAGCAGATACGCAGTATTTT
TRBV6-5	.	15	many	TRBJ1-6	CASSYTDRINSPLHF	TGTGCCAGCAGTTACACCGACAGAATAAATTCACCCCTCCACTTT
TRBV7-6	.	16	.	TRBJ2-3	CASSLARLASTDTQYF	TGTGCCAGCAGCTTAGCGAGGCTAGCAAGCACAGATACGCAGTATTTT
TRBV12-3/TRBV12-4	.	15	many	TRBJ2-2	CASSTTRMGTGELFF	TGTGCCAGCAGTACAACTAGAATGGGCACCGGGGAGCTGTTTTTT
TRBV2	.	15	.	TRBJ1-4	CATQGSPATNEKLFF	TGTGCCACGCAGGGTTCCCCTGCAACTAATGAAAAACTGTTTTTT
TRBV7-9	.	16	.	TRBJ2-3	CASSSPLDARTDTQYF	TGTGCCAGCAGCTCCCCCCTCGACGCCAGAACAGATACGCAGTATTTT
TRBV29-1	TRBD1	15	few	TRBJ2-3	CSVAGDREGTDTQYF	TGCAGCGTGGCGGGGGACAGGGAGGGCACAGATACGCAGTATTTT
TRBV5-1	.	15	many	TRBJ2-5	CASSLANGGLETQYF	TGCGCCAGCAGCCTGGCAAATGGGGGGCTCGAGACCCAGTACTTC
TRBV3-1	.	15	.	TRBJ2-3	CASSQGYTSTDTQYF	TGTGCCAGCAGCCAAGGGTATACTAGCACAGATACGCAGTATTTT
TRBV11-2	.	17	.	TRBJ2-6	CASSQNRLLSGANVLTF	TGTGCCAGCAGCCAGAACCGGCTTCTCTCTGGGGCCAACGTCCTGACTTTC
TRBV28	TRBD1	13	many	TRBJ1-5	CASRTGIDQPQHF	TGTGCCAGCAGGACAGGGATAGATCAGCCCCAGCATTTT
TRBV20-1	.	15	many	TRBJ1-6	CSARDLGSYNSPLHF	TGCAGTGCTAGAGATCTCGGCTCCTATAATTCACCCCTCCACTTT
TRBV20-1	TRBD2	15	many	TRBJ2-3	CSARVLAGVADTQYF	TGCAGTGCTAGAGTGCTAGCGGGAGTGGCAGATACGCAGTATTTT
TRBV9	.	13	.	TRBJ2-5	CASSADEGETQYF	TGTGCCAGCAGCGCGGACGAGGGGGAGACCCAGTACTTC
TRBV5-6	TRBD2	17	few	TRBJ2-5	CASSPRGLAGGGETQYF	TGTGCCAGCAGCCCTAGAGGACTAGCGGGAGGAGGAGAGACCCAGTACTTC
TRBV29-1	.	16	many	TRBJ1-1	CSVHRGRGRMNTEAFF	TGCAGCGTCCACCGGGGTAGGGGAAGAATGAACACTGAAGCTTTCTTT
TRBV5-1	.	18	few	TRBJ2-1	CASSLVVATGDSYNEQFF	TGCGCCAGCAGCTTGGTGGTCGCGACAGGAGACTCCTACAATGAGCAGTTCTTC
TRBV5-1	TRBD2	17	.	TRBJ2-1	CASSPQTSGGLTNEQFF	TGCGCCAGCAGCCCGCAGACTAGCGGGGGGCTCACCAATGAGCAGTTCTTC
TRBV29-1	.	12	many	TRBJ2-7	CSVEQGGDEQYF	TGCAGCGTTGAGCAGGGGGGCGACGAGCAGTACTTC
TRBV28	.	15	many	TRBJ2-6	CASSLFGSGANVLTF	TGTGCCAGCAGTTTGTTTGGGTCTGGGGCCAACGTCCTGACTTTC
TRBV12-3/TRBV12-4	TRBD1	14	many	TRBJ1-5	CASTQTGGNQPQHF	TGTGCCAGCACCCAGACAGGGGGCAATCAGCCCCAGCATTTT
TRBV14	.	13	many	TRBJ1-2	CASSQGATRGYTF	TGTGCCAGCAGCCAAGGGGCGACTCGCGGCTACACCTTC
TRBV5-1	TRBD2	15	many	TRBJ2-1	CASSLEPGGPNEQFF	TGCGCCAGCAGCTTGGAGCCGGGGGGGCCCAATGAGCAGTTCTTC
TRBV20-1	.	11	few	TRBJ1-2	CSAWGLGGYTF	TGCAGTGCTTGGGGTCTTGGTGGCTACACCTTC
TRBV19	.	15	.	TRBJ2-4	CASSEDVLAKNIQYF	TGTGCCAGTTCTGAGGATGTTCTAGCCAAAAACATTCAGTACTTC
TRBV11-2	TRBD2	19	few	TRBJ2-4	CASSLGAQLAERAKNIQYF	TGTGCCAGCAGCTTAGGGGCCCAACTAGCGGAGAGAGCCAAAAACATTCAGTACTTC
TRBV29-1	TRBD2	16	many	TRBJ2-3	CSVRTSGGTSTDTQYF	TGCAGCGTCCGGACTAGCGGAGGGACTAGCACAGATACGCAGTATTTT
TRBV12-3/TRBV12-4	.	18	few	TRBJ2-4	CASSHIGAGSVAKNIQYF	TGTGCCAGCAGTCACATAGGGGCGGGGTCCGTAGCCAAAAACATTCAGTACTTC
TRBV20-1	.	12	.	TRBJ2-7	CSASVLSYEQYF	TGCAGTGCTTCGGTACTGTCCTACGAGCAGTACTTC
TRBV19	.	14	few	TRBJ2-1	CASSGLVGMGEQFF	TGTGCCAGTAGTGGTCTAGTGGGTATGGGTGAGCAGTTCTTC
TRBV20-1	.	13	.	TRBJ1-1	CSARDPKNTEAFF	TGCAGTGCTAGAGATCCCAAGAACACTGAAGCTTTCTTT
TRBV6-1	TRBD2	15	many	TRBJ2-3	CASRALSGSTDTQYF	TGTGCCAGCAGAGCCCTTAGCGGGAGTACAGATACGCAGTATTTT
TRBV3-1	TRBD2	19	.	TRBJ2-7	CASSQVAGTSGTTRYEQYF	TGTGCCAGCAGCCAAGTCGCCGGGACTAGCGGGACAACCCGCTACGAGCAGTACTTC
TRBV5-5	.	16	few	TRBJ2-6	CASSLAPGSGANVLTF	TGTGCCAGCAGCTTGGCTCCTGGATCTGGGGCCAACGTCCTGACTTTC
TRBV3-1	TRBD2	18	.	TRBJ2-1	CTSRLASGGPSSYNEQFF	TGTACCAGCAGGCTGGCTAGCGGGGGTCCAAGCTCCTACAATGAGCAGTTCTTC